This is a list of T cell receptor beta chains from one sample in a study of molecular identifiers for immune sequencing clone quantification. TCRdb re-analysed the PCR reads in MiXCR, keeping a single row per CDR3 protein. Here the sample spans 490,000 or so distinct CDR3 sequences, around 23% being singletons. The sample comprised naive CD8+ T cells from blood, with Jurkat cell RNA spiked in. These receptors originate from a human donor in good health. Some libraries in this study had Jurkat cell RNA spiked in. Both conserved end residues are part of each CDR3. A D gene is named only where the DNA matches it firmly. Where a row states a size, it is once, few, many or the class of an expanded clone; other rows omit it.

CDR3aa: CASGTNEKLFF
CDR3nt: TGTGCCAGTGGGACTAATGAAAAACTGTTTTTT
abundance: many
d_gene: NA
j_gene: TRBJ1-4
v_gene: TRBV27

CDR3aa: CASSLEGGLNTEAFF
CDR3nt: TGTGCCAGCAGCTTGGAGGGCGGATTGAACACTGAAGCTTTCTTT
abundance: many
d_gene: NA
j_gene: TRBJ1-1
v_gene: TRBV5-4

CDR3aa: CASSFRGRTEAFF
CDR3nt: TGTGCCAGCAGTTTCAGGGGGAGAACTGAAGCTTTCTTT
abundance: many
d_gene: TRBD1
j_gene: TRBJ1-1
v_gene: TRBV28

CDR3aa: CASSPQGRNQETQYF
CDR3nt: TGTGCCAGCTCCCCCCAGGGCAGAAACCAAGAGACCCAGTACTTC
abundance: many
d_gene: NA
j_gene: TRBJ2-5
v_gene: TRBV28

CDR3aa: CASSVTASNQPQHF
CDR3nt: TGTGCCAGCAGTGTAACAGCTAGCAATCAGCCCCAGCATTTT
abundance: NA
d_gene: NA
j_gene: TRBJ1-5
v_gene: TRBV3-1

CDR3aa: CASSQVAGVGELFF
CDR3nt: TGTGCCAGCAGCCAAGTAGCGGGAGTCGGGGAGCTGTTTTTT
abundance: few
d_gene: TRBD2
j_gene: TRBJ2-2
v_gene: TRBV14

CDR3aa: CASYPEGYGCTF
CDR3nt: NA
abundance: NA
d_gene: NA
j_gene: TRBJ1-2
v_gene: TRBV7-9

CDR3aa: CASSQSIINEQFF
CDR3nt: TGCGCCAGCAGCCAGTCTATCATAAATGAGCAGTTCTTC
abundance: few
d_gene: NA
j_gene: TRBJ2-1
v_gene: TRBV4-3

CDR3aa: CASSLQGPQETQYF
CDR3nt: TGTGCCAGCAGTTTGCAGGGACCCCAAGAGACCCAGTACTTC
abundance: few
d_gene: NA
j_gene: TRBJ2-5
v_gene: TRBV27

CDR3aa: CASRFRGGVEGTEAFF
CDR3nt: TGCGCCAGCAGGTTCAGGGGAGGGGTCGAAGGGACTGAAGCTTTCTTT
abundance: NA
d_gene: NA
j_gene: TRBJ1-1
v_gene: TRBV4-1

CDR3aa: CASSLSGGEEPQYF
CDR3nt: TGTGCCAGCAGTTTATCGGGTGGGGAAGAGCCCCAGTACTTC
abundance: NA
d_gene: NA
j_gene: TRBJ2-5
v_gene: TRBV27

CDR3aa: CASSLTSGHSGANVLTF
CDR3nt: TGTGCCAGCAGCTTAACTAGCGGCCACTCTGGGGCCAACGTCCTGACTTTC
abundance: NA
d_gene: TRBD2
j_gene: TRBJ2-6
v_gene: TRBV7-6

CDR3aa: CASSYSRGLAINSQYF
CDR3nt: TGTGCCAGCAGTTACTCGAGGGGACTAGCCATAAACAGTCAGTACTTC
abundance: NA
d_gene: TRBD2
j_gene: TRBJ2-4
v_gene: TRBV6-5

CDR3aa: CASSPKTVNYGYTF
CDR3nt: TGCGCCAGCAGCCCAAAGACAGTTAACTATGGCTACACCTTC
abundance: few
d_gene: NA
j_gene: TRBJ1-2
v_gene: TRBV5-1

CDR3aa: CASSQWTSGNTDTQYF
CDR3nt: TGTGCCAGCAGCCAATGGACTAGCGGGAACACAGATACGCAGTATTTT
abundance: NA
d_gene: TRBD2
j_gene: TRBJ2-3
v_gene: TRBV4-2

CDR3aa: CAISPTFMGQDNEQFF
CDR3nt: TGTGCCATCAGCCCTACTTTTATGGGACAGGACAATGAGCAGTTCTTC
abundance: NA
d_gene: TRBD1
j_gene: TRBJ2-1
v_gene: TRBV10-3

CDR3aa: CASSLAQRLQETQYF
CDR3nt: TGTGCCAGCAGTTTAGCCCAGCGGCTCCAAGAGACCCAGTACTTC
abundance: few
d_gene: NA
j_gene: TRBJ2-5
v_gene: TRBV28

CDR3aa: CASSRQTNYGYTF
CDR3nt: TGTGCCAGCAGCAGACAGACTAACTATGGCTACACCTTC
abundance: NA
d_gene: NA
j_gene: TRBJ1-2
v_gene: TRBV13

CDR3aa: CASSSSRGDEQYF
CDR3nt: TGTGCCAGCAGTTCAAGTCGGGGGGACGAGCAGTACTTC
abundance: NA
d_gene: TRBD2
j_gene: TRBJ2-7
v_gene: TRBV7-8

CDR3aa: CASSLLTYEQYF
CDR3nt: TGTGCCAGCAGTTTACTGACCTACGAGCAGTACTTC
abundance: many
d_gene: NA
j_gene: TRBJ2-7
v_gene: TRBV12-3/TRBV12-4

CDR3aa: CASSLGRRTLDEKLFF
CDR3nt: TGCGCCAGCAGCTTAGGACGCAGGACGCTTGATGAAAAACTGTTTTTT
abundance: NA
d_gene: NA
j_gene: TRBJ1-4
v_gene: TRBV5-1

CDR3aa: CASSQAVAGVGDTQYF
CDR3nt: TGCGCCAGCAGCCAAGCGGTAGCGGGAGTTGGAGATACGCAGTATTTT
abundance: few
d_gene: TRBD2
j_gene: TRBJ2-3
v_gene: TRBV4-3

CDR3aa: CSARGGLAGGPGGLDTQYF
CDR3nt: TGCAGTGCTAGAGGCGGACTAGCGGGGGGGCCGGGTGGGTTAGATACGCAGTATTTT
abundance: few
d_gene: TRBD2
j_gene: TRBJ2-3
v_gene: TRBV20-1

CDR3aa: CASSLLGQGEAFF
CDR3nt: TGTGCCAGCAGTTTATTGGGACAGGGGGAAGCTTTCTTT
abundance: many
d_gene: TRBD1
j_gene: TRBJ1-1
v_gene: TRBV27

CDR3aa: CASSQGAGGEFLLRHNEQFF
CDR3nt: TGCGCCAGCAGCCAAGGAGCGGGGGGTGAATTTCTCCTCCGGCACAATGAGCAGTTCTTC
abundance: NA
d_gene: TRBD2
j_gene: TRBJ2-1
v_gene: TRBV4-1

CDR3aa: CASSVVGQGTTGELFF
CDR3nt: TGTGCCAGCAGCGTAGTGGGACAGGGAACAACCGGGGAGCTGTTTTTT
abundance: many
d_gene: TRBD1
j_gene: TRBJ2-2
v_gene: TRBV9

CDR3aa: CASSPDRVYNEQFF
CDR3nt: TGCGCCAGCAGCCCAGACAGGGTCTACAATGAGCAGTTCTTC
abundance: few
d_gene: TRBD1
j_gene: TRBJ2-1
v_gene: TRBV4-3

CDR3aa: CASSSEGQDSNQPQHF
CDR3nt: TGTGCCAGCAGTTCCGAGGGACAGGACAGCAATCAGCCCCAGCATTTT
abundance: NA
d_gene: TRBD1
j_gene: TRBJ1-5
v_gene: TRBV6-6

CDR3aa: CVWSETGDTEAFF
CDR3nt: TGTGTCTGGAGTGAGACAGGCGACACTGAAGCTTTCTTT
abundance: NA
d_gene: NA
j_gene: TRBJ1-1
v_gene: TRBV30

CDR3aa: CASSSYTEAFF
CDR3nt: TGTGCCAGCAGCTCCTACACTGAAGCTTTCTTT
abundance: many
d_gene: NA
j_gene: TRBJ1-1
v_gene: TRBV6-2/TRBV6-3

CDR3aa: CASSFQGLATEAFF
CDR3nt: TGTGCCAGCAGTTTTCAGGGGCTTGCCACTGAAGCTTTCTTT
abundance: few
d_gene: NA
j_gene: TRBJ1-1
v_gene: TRBV12-3/TRBV12-4

CDR3aa: CASSLGSGFNQPQHF
CDR3nt: TGTGCCAGCAGCTTAGGGTCAGGGTTCAATCAGCCCCAGCATTTT
abundance: many
d_gene: NA
j_gene: TRBJ1-5
v_gene: TRBV7-2

CDR3aa: CASSQDLGGASTDTQYF
CDR3nt: TGCGCCAGCAGCCAAGATCTCGGCGGGGCTAGCACAGATACGCAGTATTTT
abundance: few
d_gene: NA
j_gene: TRBJ2-3
v_gene: TRBV4-3

CDR3aa: CATRAISEKLFF
CDR3nt: TGTGCCACCCGGGCCATTTCTGAAAAACTGTTTTTT
abundance: many
d_gene: NA
j_gene: TRBJ1-4
v_gene: TRBV19

CDR3aa: CASSLGSGRTDTQYF
CDR3nt: TGTGCCAGCAGTTTAGGTAGCGGCCGCACAGATACGCAGTATTTT
abundance: many
d_gene: NA
j_gene: TRBJ2-3
v_gene: TRBV27

CDR3aa: CASSHKVRVNYGYTF
CDR3nt: TGTGCCAGCAGCCACAAAGTCAGGGTTAACTATGGCTACACCTTC
abundance: NA
d_gene: NA
j_gene: TRBJ1-2
v_gene: TRBV3-1

CDR3aa: CSAREGLAGGREQFF
CDR3nt: TGCAGTGCTAGAGAGGGACTAGCGGGGGGCCGTGAGCAGTTCTTC
abundance: NA
d_gene: TRBD2
j_gene: TRBJ2-1
v_gene: TRBV20-1

CDR3aa: CASSSRTGRAFF
CDR3nt: TGTGCCAGCAGTTCTAGGACAGGGCGAGCTTTCTTT
abundance: many
d_gene: TRBD1
j_gene: TRBJ1-1
v_gene: TRBV28

CDR3aa: CASSQNGQAYEQYF
CDR3nt: TGCGCCAGCAGCCAAAATGGACAGGCCTACGAGCAGTACTTC
abundance: NA
d_gene: TRBD1
j_gene: TRBJ2-7
v_gene: TRBV4-3

CDR3aa: CSVPTGDETQYF
CDR3nt: TGCAGCGTGCCTACAGGGGACGAGACCCAGTACTTC
abundance: many
d_gene: TRBD1
j_gene: TRBJ2-5
v_gene: TRBV29-1

CDR3aa: CASRLGTATDTQYF
CDR3nt: TGTGCCAGCAGACTAGGGACGGCCACAGATACGCAGTATTTT
abundance: many
d_gene: NA
j_gene: TRBJ2-3
v_gene: TRBV6-5

CDR3aa: CASSSTIQEAQYF
CDR3nt: TGTGCCAGCAGTTCCACAATCCAAGAGGCCCAGTACTTC
abundance: NA
d_gene: NA
j_gene: TRBJ2-5
v_gene: TRBV28

CDR3aa: CSGKGGRTEAFF
CDR3nt: TGCAGCGGTAAAGGGGGTCGCACTGAAGCTTTCTTT
abundance: NA
d_gene: NA
j_gene: TRBJ1-1
v_gene: TRBV29-1

CDR3aa: CASSFGTGNSEQFF
CDR3nt: TGTGCCAGCAGTTTTGGGACAGGGAATTCTGAGCAGTTCTTC
abundance: NA
d_gene: TRBD1
j_gene: TRBJ2-1
v_gene: TRBV27

CDR3aa: CASSSLTELNTEAFF
CDR3nt: TGTGCCAGCAGCTCGCTGACAGAGCTAAACACTGAAGCTTTCTTT
abundance: few
d_gene: NA
j_gene: TRBJ1-1
v_gene: TRBV7-2

CDR3aa: CASSYSNGAHQYF
CDR3nt: TGTGCCAGCAGTTACTCGAATGGCGCGCATCAATACTTC
abundance: once
d_gene: NA
j_gene: TRBJ2-4
v_gene: TRBV6-2/TRBV6-3

CDR3aa: CSARGWAVDPYEQYF
CDR3nt: TGCAGTGCGCGAGGCTGGGCAGTGGATCCCTACGAGCAGTACTTC
abundance: NA
d_gene: NA
j_gene: TRBJ2-7
v_gene: TRBV20-1

CDR3aa: CASSLTSGKADTQYF
CDR3nt: TGTGCCAGCAGCTTAACTAGCGGGAAAGCAGATACGCAGTATTTT
abundance: many
d_gene: TRBD2
j_gene: TRBJ2-3
v_gene: TRBV7-2

CDR3aa: CASSPNANSGANVLTF
CDR3nt: TGTGCCAGCAGCCCAAACGCCAACTCTGGGGCCAACGTCCTGACTTTC
abundance: many
d_gene: NA
j_gene: TRBJ2-6
v_gene: TRBV7-6

CDR3aa: CASSVAAGPGYEQFF
CDR3nt: TGTGCCAGCAGCGTAGCGGCGGGACCAGGCTATGAGCAGTTCTTC
abundance: few
d_gene: NA
j_gene: TRBJ2-1
v_gene: TRBV9

CDR3aa: CASSLDLSNEKLFF
CDR3nt: TGCGCCAGCAGCTTGGATCTCTCTAATGAAAAACTGTTTTTT
abundance: few
d_gene: NA
j_gene: TRBJ1-4
v_gene: TRBV5-1

CDR3aa: CASSQVEAETQYF
CDR3nt: TGCGCCAGCAGCCAAGTTGAGGCAGAGACCCAGTACTTC
abundance: NA
d_gene: NA
j_gene: TRBJ2-5
v_gene: TRBV4-3

CDR3aa: CSARVGGVSTDTQYF
CDR3nt: TGCAGTGCTAGAGTCGGGGGGGTCTCCACAGATACGCAGTATTTT
abundance: NA
d_gene: TRBD2
j_gene: TRBJ2-3
v_gene: TRBV20-1

CDR3aa: CASQTGVQPQHF
CDR3nt: TGTGCCAGCCAGACAGGGGTGCAGCCCCAGCATTTT
abundance: few
d_gene: TRBD1
j_gene: TRBJ1-5
v_gene: TRBV27

CDR3aa: CASSLLDRGPDTQYF
CDR3nt: TGTGCCAGCAGCTTACTGGACAGGGGGCCAGATACGCAGTATTTT
abundance: NA
d_gene: TRBD1
j_gene: TRBJ2-3
v_gene: TRBV11-1